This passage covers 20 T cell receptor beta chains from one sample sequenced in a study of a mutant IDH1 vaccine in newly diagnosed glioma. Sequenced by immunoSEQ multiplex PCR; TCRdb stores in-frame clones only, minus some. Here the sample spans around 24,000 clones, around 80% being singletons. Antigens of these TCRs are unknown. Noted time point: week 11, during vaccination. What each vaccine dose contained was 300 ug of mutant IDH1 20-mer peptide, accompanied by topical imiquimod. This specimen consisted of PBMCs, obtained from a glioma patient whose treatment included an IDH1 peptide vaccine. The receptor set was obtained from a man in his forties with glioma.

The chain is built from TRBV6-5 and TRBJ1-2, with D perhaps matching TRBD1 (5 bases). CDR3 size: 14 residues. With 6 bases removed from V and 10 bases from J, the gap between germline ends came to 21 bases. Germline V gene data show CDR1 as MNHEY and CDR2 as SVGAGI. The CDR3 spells CASRRGITLTDYTF. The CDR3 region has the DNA TGTGCCAGCAGACGGGGGATAACTCTTACCGACTACACCTTC.

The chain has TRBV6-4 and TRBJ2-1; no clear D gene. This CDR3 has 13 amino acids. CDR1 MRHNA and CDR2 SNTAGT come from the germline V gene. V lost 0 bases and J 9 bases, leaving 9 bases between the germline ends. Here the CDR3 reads CASSDSIPGEQFF. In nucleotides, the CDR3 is TGTGCCAGCAGTGACTCGATCCCGGGTGAGCAGTTCTTC.

The CDR3 DNA sequence: TGTGCCAGCAGCACCGCCGGGACAGGGACTGGGGAGCTGTTTTTT. It is translated as CASSTAGTGTGELFF. J is TRBJ2-2 and V is TRBV6-1; 9 positions agree with TRBD1. The germline CDR1 and CDR2 sequences are MNHNS and SASEGT. With 6 bases clipped from V and 8 bases from J, the junction kept 10 bases outside the gene matches. The CDR3 runs 15 residues.

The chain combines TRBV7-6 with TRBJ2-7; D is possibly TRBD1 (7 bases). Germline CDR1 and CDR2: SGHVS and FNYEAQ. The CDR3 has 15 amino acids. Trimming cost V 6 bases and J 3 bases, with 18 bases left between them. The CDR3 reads CASSMEGARNYEQYF. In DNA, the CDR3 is TGTGCCAGCAGTATGGAGGGGGCAAGGAACTACGAGCAGTACTTC. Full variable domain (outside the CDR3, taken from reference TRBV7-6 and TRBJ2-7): GAGVSQSPRYKVTKRGQDVALRCDPISGHVSLYWYRQALGQGPEFLTYFNYEAQQDKSGLPNDRFSAERPEGSISTLTIQRTEQRDSAMYRCASSMEGARNYEQYFGPGTRLTVT.

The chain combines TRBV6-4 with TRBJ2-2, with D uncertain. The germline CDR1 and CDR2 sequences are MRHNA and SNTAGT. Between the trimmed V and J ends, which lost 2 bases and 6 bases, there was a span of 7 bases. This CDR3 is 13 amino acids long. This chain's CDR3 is CASSDRAAGELFF. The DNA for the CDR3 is TGTGCCAGCAGTGACAGGGCGGCCGGGGAGCTGTTTTTT.

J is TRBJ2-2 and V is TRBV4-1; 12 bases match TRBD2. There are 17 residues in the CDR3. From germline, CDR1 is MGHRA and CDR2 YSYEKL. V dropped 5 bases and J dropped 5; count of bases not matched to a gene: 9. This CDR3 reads CASSARSSGRGTGELFF. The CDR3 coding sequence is TGCGCCAGCAGCGCGCGATCTAGCGGGAGGGGTACCGGGGAGCTGTTTTTT.

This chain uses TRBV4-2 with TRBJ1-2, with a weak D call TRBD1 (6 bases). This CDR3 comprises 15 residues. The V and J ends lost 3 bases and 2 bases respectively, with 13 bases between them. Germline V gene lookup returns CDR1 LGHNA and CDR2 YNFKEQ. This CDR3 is CASSQDSKTNYGYTF. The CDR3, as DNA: TGTGCCAGCAGCCAGGACAGCAAAACCAACTATGGCTACACCTTC.

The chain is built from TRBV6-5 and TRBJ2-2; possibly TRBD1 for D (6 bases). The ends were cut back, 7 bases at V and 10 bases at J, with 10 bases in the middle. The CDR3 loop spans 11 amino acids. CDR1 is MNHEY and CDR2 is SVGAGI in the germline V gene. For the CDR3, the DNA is TGTGCCAGCACCCAGGGGAAGGAGCTGTTTTTT. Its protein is CASTQGKELFF.

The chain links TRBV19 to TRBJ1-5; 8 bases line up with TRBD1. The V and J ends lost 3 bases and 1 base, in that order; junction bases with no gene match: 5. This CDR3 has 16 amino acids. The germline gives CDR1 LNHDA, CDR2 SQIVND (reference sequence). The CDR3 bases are TGTGCCAGTAGTATTGGGCAGGGGGCGAGCAATCAGCCCCAGCATTTT. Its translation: CASSIGQGASNQPQHF. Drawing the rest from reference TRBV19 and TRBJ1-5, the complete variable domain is DGGITQSPKYLFRKEGQNVTLSCEQNLNHDAMYWYRQDPGQGLRLIYYSQIVNDFQKGDIAEGYSVSREKKESFPLTVTSAQKNPTAFYLCASSIGQGASNQPQHFGDGTRLSIL.

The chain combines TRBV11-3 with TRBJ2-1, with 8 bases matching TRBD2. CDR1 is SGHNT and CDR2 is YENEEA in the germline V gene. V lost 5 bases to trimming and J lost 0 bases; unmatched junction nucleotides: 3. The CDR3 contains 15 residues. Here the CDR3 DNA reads TGTGCCAGCAGCGGGAGCGGGAGCTCCTACAATGAGCAGTTCTTC. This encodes CASSGSGSSYNEQFF.

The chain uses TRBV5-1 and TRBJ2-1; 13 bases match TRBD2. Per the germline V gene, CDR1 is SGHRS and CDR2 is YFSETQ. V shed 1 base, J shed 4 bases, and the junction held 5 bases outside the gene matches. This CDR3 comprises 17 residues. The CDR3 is CASSLRTSGRDYNEQFF. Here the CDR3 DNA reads TGCGCCAGCAGCTTGCGAACTAGCGGGAGGGATTACAATGAGCAGTTCTTC.

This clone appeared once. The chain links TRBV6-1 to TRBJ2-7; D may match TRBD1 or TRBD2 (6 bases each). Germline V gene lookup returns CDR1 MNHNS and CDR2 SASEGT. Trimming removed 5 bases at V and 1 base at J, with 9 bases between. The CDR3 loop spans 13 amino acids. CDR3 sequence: CASSPGASYEQYF. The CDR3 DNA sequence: TGTGCCAGCAGTCCGGGGGCGTCCTACGAGCAGTACTTC.

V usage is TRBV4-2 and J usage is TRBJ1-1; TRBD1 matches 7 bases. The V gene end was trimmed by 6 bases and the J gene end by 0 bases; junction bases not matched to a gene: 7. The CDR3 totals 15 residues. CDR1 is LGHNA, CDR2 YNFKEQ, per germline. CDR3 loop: CASRNRGGMNTEAFF. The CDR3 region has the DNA TGTGCCAGCAGGAACAGGGGAGGGATGAACACTGAAGCTTTCTTT.

The CDR3 spells CASSVGTNYGYTF. DNA for the CDR3: TGTGCCAGCAGCGTCGGGACTAACTATGGCTACACCTTC. The chain links TRBV5-5 to TRBJ1-2; D unclear. The ends were cut back, 4 bases at V and 0 bases at J, with 7 bases in the middle. The CDR3 runs 13 residues. Germline CDR1 is SGHKS and CDR2 is YYEKEE (reference sequence).

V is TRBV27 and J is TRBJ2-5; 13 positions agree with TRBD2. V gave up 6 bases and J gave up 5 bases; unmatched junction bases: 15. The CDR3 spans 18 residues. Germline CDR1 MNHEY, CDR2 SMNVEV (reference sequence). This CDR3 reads CASSSGLAGVSRGETQYF. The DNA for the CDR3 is TGTGCCAGCAGCTCTGGACTAGCGGGAGTCAGCCGGGGTGAGACCCAGTACTTC.

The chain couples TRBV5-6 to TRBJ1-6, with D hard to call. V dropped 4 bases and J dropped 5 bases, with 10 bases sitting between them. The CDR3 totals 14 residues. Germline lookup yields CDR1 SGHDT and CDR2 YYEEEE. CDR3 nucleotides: TGTGCCAGCAGCCGACTCGGAAATAATTCACCCCTCCACTTT. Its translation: CASSRLGNNSPLHF.

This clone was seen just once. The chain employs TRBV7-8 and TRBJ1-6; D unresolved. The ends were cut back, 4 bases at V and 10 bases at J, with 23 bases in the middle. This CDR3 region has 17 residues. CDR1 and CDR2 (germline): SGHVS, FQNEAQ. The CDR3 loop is CASSSAEGTRPGSPLHF. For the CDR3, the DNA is TGTGCCAGCAGCTCCGCCGAGGGTACGAGGCCGGGATCACCCCTCCACTTT. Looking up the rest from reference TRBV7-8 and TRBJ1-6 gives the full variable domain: GAGVSQSPRYKVAKRGQDVALRCDPISGHVSLFWYQQALGQGPEFLTYFQNEAQLDKSGLPSDRFFAERPEGSVSTLKIQRTQQEDSAVYLCASSSAEGTRPGSPLHFGNGTRLTVT.

CDR3 sequence: CASSMAGTTIYEQYF. The CDR3 DNA sequence: TGTGCCAGCAGCATGGCCGGGACTACAATCTACGAGCAGTACTTC. This chain joins TRBV11-2 and TRBJ2-7; 7 bases line up with TRBD2. Per germline, CDR1 SGHAT and CDR2 FQNNGV. Trimming took 5 bases from V and 3 from J; bases not matched to a gene: 10. The CDR3 is 15 amino acids. Combining the CDR3 with reference TRBV11-2 and TRBJ2-7 gives the whole variable domain EAGVAQSPRYKIIEKRQSVAFWCNPISGHATLYWYQQILGQGPKLLIQFQNNGVVDDSQLPKDRFSAERLKGVDSTLKIQPAKLEDSAVYLCASSMAGTTIYEQYFGPGTRLTVT.

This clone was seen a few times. This chain's CDR3 is CATSRERDRGNTGELFF. DNA for the CDR3: TGTGCCACCAGCAGAGAAAGGGACAGGGGTAACACCGGGGAGCTGTTTTTT. The chain combines TRBV15 with TRBJ2-2, with TRBD1 matching over 10 bases. The CDR3 is 17 amino acids. The V and J ends lost 0 bases and 2 bases, in that order; junction bases with no gene match: 3. The germline V gene has CDR1 LNHNV and CDR2 YYDKDF (reference sequence).

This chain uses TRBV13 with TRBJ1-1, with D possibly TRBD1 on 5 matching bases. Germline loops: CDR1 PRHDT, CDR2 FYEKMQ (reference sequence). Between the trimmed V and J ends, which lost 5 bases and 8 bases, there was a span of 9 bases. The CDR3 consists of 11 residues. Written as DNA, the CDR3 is TGTGCCAGCAGCCGGGGACCCGAAGCTTTCTTT. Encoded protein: CASSRGPEAFF.